This T cell receptor (beta chain) was captured in a study of CD4+ T cells in melanoma. CDR1 and CDR2 from the germline V gene are SGHNT and YYREEE (reference sequence). The CDR3 runs to 15 residues. V was trimmed by 3 bases and J by 10 bases, leaving 17 bases between them. Sequenced by immunoSEQ multiplex PCR; TCRdb stores in-frame clones only, minus some. The sample yields roughly 5,200 clones, about 61% seen once. This clone was seen more than once but under ten times. What it binds is unknown. Study-wide findings and caveats: In melanoma, neoantigen-specific CD4+ T cells reportedly differed in differentiation state. CD8+ T cell, macrophage and B cell function reportedly correlated with neoantigen-specific CD4+ T cells.

What was sequenced was cells from a culture (not recorded whether cultured in vitro). The source is a human donor with melanoma. V and J are TRBV5-4 and TRBJ1-6; perhaps TRBD1 as D (6 bases). CDR3 protein: CASSSLRDTTSPLHF. In nucleotides, the CDR3 is TGTGCCAGCAGCTCACTCCGGGACACCACATCACCCCTCCACTTT.